This T cell receptor (beta chain) was recovered during a study of somatic mutations in cytotoxic T cells in rheumatoid arthritis. Assay used: immunoSEQ multiplex PCR; TCRdb lists only in-frame clones, some missing. Among roughly 15,000 clones listed, about 77% were seen once. The CDR3 covers 13 residues. The V and J ends lost 3 bases and 10 bases, in that order; junction bases with no gene match: 6. Germline V lookup: CDR1 LNHDA, CDR2 SQIVND (reference sequence). The source of this sequence is an adult with rheumatoid arthritis. The source material was CD8+ T cells sorted from blood. The chain employs TRBV19 and TRBJ1-2, with 9 bases lining up with TRBD1. CDR3 nucleotide sequence: TGTGCCAGTAGTATCGGGACAGGGAAGCTCTACACCTTC. Its translation: CASSIGTGKLYTF.